A single T cell receptor beta chain is shown here with its context. Clones were sequenced by immunoSEQ multiplex PCR, and TCRdb holds only the in-frame ones, with some missing. Here the sample spans 76,000 or so clones, over 75% being singletons. The data originate from a study of blood T cell repertoires in COVID-19. At the level of the study: The study drew acute and convalescent COVID-19 samples from the United States, Italy and Spain.

CDR1 and CDR2 (germline): LGHNA, YSLEER. CDR3 length: 16 residues. J was trimmed by 4 bases and V by 0 bases; bases with no gene match: 5. The origin of this receptor is a man aged 50 or older with acute or convalescent COVID-19. This chain links TRBV4-3 with TRBJ1-4, with TRBD1 identical over 7 bases. The sequenced sample was peripheral blood. CDR3 in amino acids: CASSQDPGGINEKLFF. DNA of the CDR3: TGCGCCAGCAGCCAAGACCCAGGGGGAATTAATGAAAAACTGTTTTTT.